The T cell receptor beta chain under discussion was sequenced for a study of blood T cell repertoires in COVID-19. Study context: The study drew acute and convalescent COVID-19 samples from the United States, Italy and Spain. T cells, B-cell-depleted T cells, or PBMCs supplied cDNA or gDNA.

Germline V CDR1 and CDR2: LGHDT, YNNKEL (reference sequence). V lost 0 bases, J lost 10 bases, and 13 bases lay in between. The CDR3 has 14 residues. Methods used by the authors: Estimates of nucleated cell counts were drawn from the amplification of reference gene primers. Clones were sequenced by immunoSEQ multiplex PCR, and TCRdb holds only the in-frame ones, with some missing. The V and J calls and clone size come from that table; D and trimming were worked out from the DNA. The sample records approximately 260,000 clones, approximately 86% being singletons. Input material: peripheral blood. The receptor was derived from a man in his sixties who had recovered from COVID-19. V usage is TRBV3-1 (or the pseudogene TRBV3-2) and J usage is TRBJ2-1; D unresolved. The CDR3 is CASSQDLQVREQFF. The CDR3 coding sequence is TGTGCCAGCAGCCAAGATCTTCAGGTCAGGGAGCAGTTCTTC.